This section outlines one T cell receptor beta chain sequence together with its context. Sequencing was performed with immunoSEQ multiplex PCR; in TCRdb, only in-frame clones are kept and a portion is missing. In the table there are a few hundred thousand clones, 75% to 90% of which are singletons. The data derive from a study of blood T cell repertoires in COVID-19. V was cut by 6 bases and J by 7 bases, with 16 bases left in between. The CDR3 runs 15 residues. The V gene's germline CDR1 is MNHEY and CDR2 SMNVEV (reference sequence). The study drew participants aged about 18 to 89 years from 20 to 30 US areas.

The sample comprised PBMCs or T cells enriched from blood (not recorded which). The sequence came from a woman between 40 and 55 years old who had recovered from COVID-19. The chain links TRBV27 to TRBJ1-6, with D uncertain. CDR3 in amino acids: CASSFDGIANSPLHF. The CDR3 nucleotides are TGTGCCAGCAGCTTTGACGGGATAGCGAATTCACCCCTCCACTTT.